The 27 T cell receptor beta chains given below trace back to one sample, sequenced in a study of shared clonotypes between healthy human individuals. Method: immunoSEQ multiplex PCR; TCRdb's copy keeps in-frame clones and lacks some. The table lists roughly 2,300,000 clones, 85% to 95% of them singletons, with more than 0.35% in the top ten. The sample consisted of naive CD4+ T cells from PBMCs. Noted subset: CD45RA+ positively selected. These receptors came from a man aged 18 to 35 in good health. Some clones in this sample may be carry-over from other donors' samples.

Note on this clone: In the same sample, other DNA sequences code for this CDR3. The V call is TRBV18, the J call TRBJ2-5; D gene uncertain. V gave up 1 base and J gave up 1 base, with 4 bases separating them. CDR3 size: 13 residues. CDR1 and CDR2 (germline): KGHSH, LQKENI. Written as DNA, the CDR3 is TGTGCCAGCTCACCACTCTCCCAAGAGACCCAGTACTTC. Its protein product is CASSPLSQETQYF. Based on the CDR3 plus reference TRBV18 and TRBJ2-5, the full variable domain is NAGVMQNPRHLVRRRGQEARLRCSPMKGHSHVYWYRQLPEEGLKFMVYLQKENIIDESGMPKERFSAEFPKEGPSILRIQQVVRGDSAAYFCASSPLSQETQYFGPGTRLLVL.

J is TRBJ2-3 and V is TRBV29-1; D uncertain. Trimming removed 0 bases at V and 6 bases at J, with 7 bases between. Looked up from germline, CDR1 is SQVTM and CDR2 is ANQGSEA. This CDR3 has 12 amino acids. CDR3 region: CSVEDQGDTQYF. CDR3 bases: TGCAGCGTTGAAGATCAAGGGGATACGCAGTATTTT.

The J gene is TRBJ2-7, the V gene TRBV18; TRBD1 matches at 7 bases. The CDR3 contains 14 residues. V lost 3 bases, J lost 3 bases, and 5 bases stayed unmatched. Germline CDR1 KGHSH, CDR2 LQKENI. CDR3 sequence: CASSPGTAGYEQYF. CDR3 DNA sequence: TGTGCCAGCTCACCCGGGACAGCTGGCTACGAGCAGTACTTC. The complete variable domain, with remaining parts taken from reference TRBV18 and TRBJ2-7, reads NAGVMQNPRHLVRRRGQEARLRCSPMKGHSHVYWYRQLPEEGLKFMVYLQKENIIDESGMPKERFSAEFPKEGPSILRIQQVVRGDSAAYFCASSPGTAGYEQYFGPGTRLTVT.

This clone was recorded only once. V is TRBV6-6 and J is TRBJ2-7, with D maybe TRBD1 (6 bases). CDR1 MNHNY and CDR2 SVGAGI come from the germline V gene (reference sequence). The V end lost 6 bases, the J end lost 3 bases, and 12 bases lay between the germline ends. The CDR3 extends over 13 amino acids. The CDR3 nucleotides are TGTGCCAGCAGCCCGCCAGGGGTCTACGAGCAGTACTTC. Its translation: CASSPPGVYEQYF.

This chain joins TRBV5-1 and TRBJ2-1; possible D gene TRBD1, 6 bases. Germline V gene sequence: CDR1 SGHRS, CDR2 YFSETQ. This CDR3 is 16 amino acids long. V lost 5 bases and J lost 4, with 19 bases in between. CDR3: CASSQDSSIEYNEQFF. DNA for the CDR3: TGCGCCAGCAGTCAGGACAGCTCCATCGAGTACAATGAGCAGTTCTTC.

V is TRBV28 and J is TRBJ1-5; a weak D match, TRBD1 (5 bases). The CDR3 extends over 16 amino acids. The germline gives CDR1 MDHEN, CDR2 SYDVKM. The ends were cut back, 6 bases at V and 2 bases at J, with 17 bases in the middle. CDR3: CASRPSRVGGNQPQHF. In nucleotides, the CDR3 is TGTGCCAGCAGGCCGTCTAGGGTAGGGGGCAATCAGCCCCAGCATTTT.

This clone appeared once. V is TRBV6-1 and J is TRBJ2-7; 14 bases align to TRBD2. The CDR3 length is 16 residues. Germline V CDR1 and CDR2: MNHNS, SASEGT. Trimming cost V 5 bases and J 4 bases; bases outside gene matches: 7. The CDR3 region has the DNA TGTGCCAGCAGTCAAGGGACTAGCGGGAGTCAATACGAGCAGTACTTC. It codes for CASSQGTSGSQYEQYF.

The V call is TRBV7-9, the J call TRBJ2-6, with unresolved D. Germline-derived CDR1 and CDR2 are SEHNR and FQNEAQ (reference sequence). The V end was cut by 1 base, the J end by 1 base, with 8 bases between. This CDR3 contains 16 residues. CDR3 bases: TGTGCCAGCAGCTTAGTCGCTGGGTCTGGGGCCAACGTCCTGACTTTC. Translating gives CASSLVAGSGANVLTF.

This clone was picked up one time. The junction departs from the called germline gene at one end, perhaps through a read error. The chain uses TRBV28 and TRBJ2-7; 15 bases are a match to TRBD2. CDR3 size: 13 residues. In germline, CDR1 is MDHEN, CDR2 SYDVKM. In DNA form, the CDR3 reads TGTGCCAGCAGCCCTGCGCCGGGACTAGCGGGAGGATTC. It translates to CASSPAPGLAGGF.

The chain couples TRBV9 to TRBJ1-5, with no clear D. Germline CDR1 and CDR2: SGDLS and YYNGEE. CDR3 length: 15 residues. V shed 4 bases and J shed 6 bases, with 17 bases lying between them. Written as DNA, the CDR3 is TGTGCCAGCAGCCCCTTATCGACGGCAGGTCAGCCCCAGCATTTT. Residues: CASSPLSTAGQPQHF.

This chain uses TRBV7-2 with TRBJ2-1, with 9 bases aligning to TRBD1. The CDR3 is 14 amino acids. Germline values: CDR1 SGHTA, CDR2 FQGNSA. V shed 7 bases and J 4 bases; nucleotides not matched to a gene: 5. The CDR3 reads CASIRQGGYNEQFF. The DNA for the CDR3 is TGTGCCAGCATTCGACAGGGGGGATACAATGAGCAGTTCTTC.

In the case of this clone: No DNA is shown, since the ends of the CDR3 on it are uncertain; the CDR3 is the one TCRdb lists. The rearrangement links TRBV9 to TRBJ2-1; the table gives TRBD1 as D, unverified against the DNA. Germline CDR1 is SGDLS and CDR2 is YYNGEE. Ends included, the CDR3 has 13 residues. This CDR3 reads CASSVAWGSPAFF.

The chain joins TRBV6-1 to TRBJ2-1, with TRBD2 matching over 13 bases. V shed 2 bases and J 0 bases; nucleotides not matched to a gene: 1. Germline-derived CDR1 and CDR2 are MNHNS and SASEGT. The CDR3 runs 17 residues. CDR3 sequence: CASSERTSGSSYNEQFF. DNA for the CDR3: TGTGCCAGCAGTGAAAGGACTAGCGGGAGCTCCTACAATGAGCAGTTCTTC.

V gene TRBV4-2 combines with J gene TRBJ2-2; 9 positions match TRBD2. Per germline, CDR1 LGHNA and CDR2 YNFKEQ. This CDR3 has 15 residues. Trimming cost V 3 bases and J 2 bases; bases outside gene matches: 1. In DNA, the CDR3 is TGTGCCAGCAGCCATAGCGGGAGAAACACCGGGGAGCTGTTTTTT. Encoded protein: CASSHSGRNTGELFF.

This chain connects TRBV7-9 to TRBJ2-3; D is perhaps TRBD1 (6 bases). Trimming removed 5 bases from V and 1 base from J, with 13 bases in between. Germline CDR1 and CDR2: SEHNR and FQNEAQ (reference sequence). This CDR3 is built from 15 residues. The chain's CDR3 is CASSESGVGTDTQYF. CDR3 in DNA: TGTGCCAGCAGCGAGTCAGGGGTTGGCACAGATACGCAGTATTTT. Full variable domain (remainder filled in from reference TRBV7-9 and TRBJ2-3): DTGVSQNPRHKITKRGQNVTFRCDPISEHNRLYWYRQTLGQGPEFLTYFQNEAQLEKSRLLSDRFSAERPKGSFSTLEIQRTEQGDSAMYLCASSESGVGTDTQYFGPGTRLTVL.

This clone was observed a single time. V usage is TRBV28 and J usage is TRBJ1-3; TRBD1 matches 8 bases. V gave up 6 bases and J gave up 4 bases; unmatched junction bases: 5. Germline V gives CDR1 MDHEN, CDR2 SYDVKM. The CDR3 sequence is 14 residues long. The CDR3 region has the DNA TGTGCCAGCAGCCAACCAGGGGGCGGAAACACCATATATTTT. Translation gives CASSQPGGGNTIYF.

To note about this clone: Other DNA sequences in this specimen translate into the identical CDR3. The chain employs TRBV7-9 and TRBJ2-3; 8 positions match TRBD1. J gave up 2 bases and V 5 bases, and 6 bases lay outside the gene matches. Germline CDR1 reads SEHNR; CDR2 reads FQNEAQ (reference sequence). The CDR3 has 15 amino acids. CDR3 sequence reads: CASSLGQGPTDTQYF. The CDR3 coding sequence is TGTGCCAGCAGCCTAGGACAGGGACCCACAGATACGCAGTATTTT.

Only one count was recorded for this clone. V is TRBV10-3 and J is TRBJ1-5; possibly TRBD1 for D (6 bases). Germline assignment: CDR1 ENHRY and CDR2 SYGVKD. The CDR3 sequence is 15 residues long. Trimming pared 3 bases from V and 7 bases from J, leaving 16 bases between. CDR3 sequence (DNA): TGTGCCATCAGTGACTTTCCCTTCGGGGGCCAGCCCCAGCATTTT. Translated, it gives CAISDFPFGGQPQHF.

This chain joins TRBV5-1 and TRBJ2-7, with 10 bases aligning to TRBD1. The CDR3 loop spans 18 amino acids. The germline V gene has CDR1 SGHRS and CDR2 YFSETQ. V lost 1 base, J lost 2 bases, and 12 bases stayed unmatched. The CDR3 spells CASSLPATTGGDTYEQYF. The CDR3 DNA reads TGCGCCAGCAGCTTGCCCGCGACGACAGGGGGCGACACCTACGAGCAGTACTTC.

The chain has TRBV11-1 and TRBJ2-7; 7 bases fit TRBD1. CDR1 is SGHAT and CDR2 is FQDESV in the germline V gene (reference sequence). V lost 1 base to trimming and J lost 2 bases; unmatched junction nucleotides: 8. CDR3 length: 16 residues. Written as DNA, the CDR3 is TGTGCCAGCAGCTTAGGTCCGGGACAGACCACCTACGAGCAGTACTTC. Encoded protein: CASSLGPGQTTYEQYF.

This clone occurred a few times. V is TRBV7-2 and J is TRBJ2-5, with a tentative D call TRBD1 (6 bases). This CDR3 contains 13 residues. CDR1 SGHTA and CDR2 FQGNSA come from the germline V gene. Trimming cost V 5 bases and J 7 bases, with 14 bases left between them. The CDR3 nucleotides are TGTGCCAGCAGCATTGGACAGTTCGGGACCCAGTACTTC. Its translation: CASSIGQFGTQYF. The complete variable domain, with remaining parts taken from reference TRBV7-2 and TRBJ2-5, reads GAGVSQSPSNKVTEKGKDVELRCDPISGHTALYWYRQSLGQGLEFLIYFQGNSAPDKSGLPSDRFSAERTGGSVSTLTIQRTQQEDSAVYLCASSIGQFGTQYFGPGTRLLVL.

This chain links TRBV7-3 with TRBJ2-4; D is perhaps TRBD1 (6 bases). The CDR3 contains 15 residues. From germline, CDR1 is SGHTA and CDR2 FQGTGA. The V and J ends lost 2 bases and 6 bases respectively, with 14 bases between them. CDR3 region: CASSLAGAVGNIQYF. CDR3 bases: TGTGCCAGCAGCTTAGCAGGGGCGGTGGGAAACATTCAGTACTTC.

A note on this clone: This specimen includes other DNA sequences encoding the same CDR3. The chain combines TRBV19 with TRBJ1-1, with no clear D. The V end was cut by 3 bases, the J end by 4 bases, with 9 bases between. The CDR3 has 13 residues. Germline CDR1 and CDR2: LNHDA and SQIVND (reference sequence). CDR3 bases: TGTGCCAGTAGTATTATTGGGAGCACTGAAGCTTTCTTT. It is translated as CASSIIGSTEAFF.

The gene calls are TRBV23-1 and TRBJ2-7, with D perhaps matching TRBD1 (6 bases). TRBV23-1 is assigned to the ORF class and has an uncertain function. The CDR3 length is 15 residues. Between the trimmed V and J ends, which lost 6 bases and 2 bases, there was a span of 17 bases. This CDR3 is CASRARTDSPYEQYF. The CDR3 DNA reads TGCGCCAGCAGAGCGAGGACAGACTCACCCTACGAGCAGTACTTC.

This clone was observed a single time. The chain uses TRBV7-9 and TRBJ2-3, with 13 nucleotides matching TRBD2. Germline CDR1 and CDR2: SEHNR and FQNEAQ (reference sequence). The CDR3 contains 15 residues. V was clipped by 0 bases and J by 11 bases; unmatched bases: 5. CDR3 nucleotides: TGTGCCAGCAGCTTAGCGGGACTAGCGGGGCCCAGGCAGTATTTT. It specifies CASSLAGLAGPRQYF.

The chain couples TRBV28 to TRBJ2-5; TRBD1 matches at 8 bases. The germline gives CDR1 MDHEN, CDR2 SYDVKM. The CDR3 runs 16 residues. The J segment lost 4 bases and the V segment lost 6 bases, leaving 13 bases of the junction unmatched. The CDR3 here is CASSDSDRESLETQYF. The CDR3 DNA follows: TGTGCCAGCAGCGATTCGGACAGGGAAAGTTTAGAGACCCAGTACTTC. The whole variable domain, filled in from reference TRBV28 and TRBJ2-5, reads DVKVTQSSRYLVKRTGEKVFLECVQDMDHENMFWYRQDPGLGLRLIYFSYDVKMKEKGDIPEGYSVSREKKERFSLILESASTNQTSMYLCASSDSDRESLETQYFGPGTRLLVL.

The chain uses TRBV6-1 and TRBJ2-5; a possible D gene is TRBD2 (6 bases). V was trimmed by 3 bases and J by 5 bases, leaving 16 bases between them. Germline V gives CDR1 MNHNS, CDR2 SASEGT. The CDR3 has 15 residues. CDR3 sequence: CASSDPRGIGETQYF. Written as DNA, the CDR3 is TGTGCCAGCAGTGATCCACGCGGGATTGGGGAGACCCAGTACTTC.